This T cell receptor (beta chain) emerged from a study of T cell responses to AZD1222 COVID-19 vaccine. About the research overall: Investigators merged groups given second doses at roughly 4 or roughly 12 weeks.

Study results and caveats: It was only a handful of AZD1222 recipients who were seropositive at baseline.

The J segment lost 0 bases and the V segment lost 5 bases, leaving 5 bases of the junction unmatched. Per germline, CDR1 MNHEY and CDR2 SVGEGT. The CDR3 has 15 residues. This table comes from immunoSEQ multiplex PCR, and its TCRdb copy is limited to in-frame clones, with some not included. Of about 140,000 clones listed, about 93% are singletons. Concerning this clone itself: The antigen is not known.

The source is an adult in good health. The input for sequencing was peripheral blood, taken on day 0 of AZD1222 vaccination. The chain employs TRBV6-2 or TRBV6-3 and TRBJ2-7; 9 bases map to TRBD2. DNA for the CDR3: TGTGCCAGCAGTATCTCTAGCGGGGCCTCCTACGAGCAGTACTTC. This codes for CASSISSGASYEQYF.